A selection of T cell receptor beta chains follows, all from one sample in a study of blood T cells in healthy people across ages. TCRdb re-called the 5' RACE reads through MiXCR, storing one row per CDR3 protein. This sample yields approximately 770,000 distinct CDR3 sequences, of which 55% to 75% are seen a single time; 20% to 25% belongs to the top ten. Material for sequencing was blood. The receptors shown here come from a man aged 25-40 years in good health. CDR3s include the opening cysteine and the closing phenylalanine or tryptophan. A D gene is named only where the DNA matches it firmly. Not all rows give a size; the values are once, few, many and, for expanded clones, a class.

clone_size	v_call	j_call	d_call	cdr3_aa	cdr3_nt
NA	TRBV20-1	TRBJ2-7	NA	CSARRRDGYSYEQYF	TGCAGTGCCAGGCGCCGGGACGGCTACTCCTACGAGCAGTACTTC
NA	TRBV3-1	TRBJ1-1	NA	CASSPEISGVQAAFF	TGTGCCAGCAGCCCCGAGATATCTGGGGTACAGGCGGCTTTCTTT
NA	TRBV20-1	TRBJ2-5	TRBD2	CSAHSGRATETQYF	TGCAGTGCCCATAGCGGGAGGGCCACAGAGACCCAGTACTTC
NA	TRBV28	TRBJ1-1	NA	CASSSPGDIMNTEAFF	TGTGCCAGCAGCTCCCCGGGGGACATCATGAACACTGAAGCTTTCTTT
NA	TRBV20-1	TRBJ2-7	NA	CSAPGAKGDNEQYF	TGCAGTGCTCCCGGGGCCAAGGGCGACAATGAGCAGTACTTC
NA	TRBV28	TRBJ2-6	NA	CASVDPVRANVLTF	TGTGCCAGCGTTGACCCTGTAAGGGCCAACGTCCTGACTTTC
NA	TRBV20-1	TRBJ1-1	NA	CSASSQGWTEAFF	TGCAGTGCTAGTTCCCAGGGGTGGACTGAAGCTTTCTTT
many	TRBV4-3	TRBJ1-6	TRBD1	CASSQDGDRYSPLHF	TGCGCCAGCAGCCAAGATGGGGACAGGTACTCACCCCTCCACTTT
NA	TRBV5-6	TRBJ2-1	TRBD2	CASSPGLAGFNEQFF	TGTGCCAGCAGCCCGGGACTAGCGGGTTTCAATGAGCAGTTCTTC
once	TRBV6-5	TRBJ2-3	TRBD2	CASSYSRLAGDTQYF	TGTGCCAGCAGTTACTCTAGACTAGCGGGAGATACGCAGTATTTT
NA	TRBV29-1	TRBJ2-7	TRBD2	CSGGPGGGEQYF	TGCAGCGGCGGTCCGGGAGGGGGCGAGCAGTACTTC
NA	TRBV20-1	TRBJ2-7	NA	CSASRDLNYEQYF	TGCAGTGCTAGCCGGGACCTAAATTACGAGCAGTACTTC
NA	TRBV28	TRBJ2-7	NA	CASRNSGLSEQYF	TGTGCCAGCCGGAACTCGGGACTCTCCGAGCAGTACTTC
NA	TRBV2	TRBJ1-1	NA	CASSGGGYTEAFF	TGTGCCAGCAGTGGGGGGGGTTACACTGAAGCTTTCTTT
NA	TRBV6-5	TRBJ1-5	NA	CASSPTGTGNQPQHF	TGTGCCAGCAGTCCTACCGGGACGGGAAATCAGCCCCAGCATTTT
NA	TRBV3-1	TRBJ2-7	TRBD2	CASSPTEAGGPVAYEQYF	TGTGCCAGCAGCCCCACCGAAGCGGGAGGGCCCGTGGCCTACGAGCAGTACTTC
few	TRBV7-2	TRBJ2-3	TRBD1	CASSRDRPPDTQYF	TGTGCCAGCAGCCGGGACAGACCACCAGATACGCAGTATTTT
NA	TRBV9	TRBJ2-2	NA	CASSPRGQSNTGELFF	TGTGCCAGCAGCCCTAGAGGACAGTCAAACACCGGGGAGCTGTTTTTT
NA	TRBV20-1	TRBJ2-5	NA	CSAALVGGETQYF	TGCAGTGCTGCCCTCGTTGGGGGAGAGACCCAGTACTTC
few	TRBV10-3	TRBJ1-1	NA	CAIRGELNTEAFF	TGTGCCATCCGGGGGGAGTTGAACACTGAAGCTTTCTTT
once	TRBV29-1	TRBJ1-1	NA	CSSIASGATEAFF	TGCAGCTCCATCGCCTCGGGGGCCACTGAAGCTTTCTTT
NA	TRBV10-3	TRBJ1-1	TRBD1	CAIRGTEKNTEAFF	TGTGCCATCAGGGGGACAGAGAAGAACACTGAAGCTTTCTTT